One sample yielded the 25 T cell receptor beta chains listed below, sequenced in a study of early T cells in non-severe SARS-CoV-2 infection. TCRdb recomputed calls from the 5' RACE reads with MiXCR, one row per CDR3 protein. The profile covers more than 25,000 distinct CDR3 sequences, with 5% to 5.5% appearing a single time and approximately 0.87% taken by the ten largest. The material sequenced was whole blood. Receptors were obtained from an adult who was a healthcare worker with PCR-confirmed SARS-CoV-2 infection or an uninfected control (not recorded which).

In this sample, this clonotype turned up a few times. V is TRBV2 and J is TRBJ2-7; 10 bases align to TRBD1. Germline V CDR1 and CDR2: SNHLY, FYNNEI. This CDR3 contains 14 residues. With V trimmed by 6 bases and J by 7 bases, 9 bases remained unmatched. The DNA of the CDR3 is TGTGCCAGCAGCGGACGACAGGGGGCTTGGGAGCAGTACTTC. Its translation: CASSGRQGAWEQYF.

As to this clonotype: This sequence may be a read error, since a much larger clone differs from it by one base. This chain joins TRBV7-4 and TRBJ2-7; unclear D gene. The CDR3 sequence is 14 residues long. Germline CDR1 SGHVT, CDR2 SQSDAQ. CDR3 residues: CASSPCNYPVELYF. The CDR3 DNA reads TGTGCCAGCAGCCCCTGCAATTACCCGGTCGAGCTGTACTTC.

The rearrangement links TRBV5-1 to TRBJ1-5, with 10 bases lining up with TRBD1. CDR1 is SGHRS and CDR2 is YFSETQ in the germline V gene. V lost 3 bases, J lost 5 bases, and 2 bases stayed unmatched. The CDR3 has 14 residues. The CDR3 loop reads CASSSGQGDQPQHF. The CDR3, as DNA: TGCGCCAGCAGCTCCGGACAGGGGGATCAGCCCCAGCATTTT.

This clonotype was observed many times. V gene TRBV5-4 combines with J gene TRBJ2-2; TRBD1 matches at 10 bases. V trimming: 2 bases; J trimming: 5 bases; junction bases outside the gene matches: 12. CDR1 and CDR2 from the germline V gene are SGHNT and YYREEE (reference sequence). This CDR3 is 18 amino acids long. CDR3 in amino acids: CASSFGVAGQGGTGELFF. The CDR3 DNA is TGTGCCAGCAGCTTTGGAGTCGCTGGACAGGGGGGAACCGGGGAGCTGTTTTTT.

The V and J genes are TRBV19 and TRBJ2-1; 13 positions match TRBD2. The CDR3 has 16 amino acids. Germline CDR1 is LNHDA and CDR2 is SQIVND (reference sequence). V was pared by 5 bases and J by 2 bases, with 3 bases of the junction left unmatched. The DNA of the CDR3 is TGTGCCAGTAGTTTACTAGCGGGAGGGACCTACAATGAGCAGTTCTTC. Its translation: CASSLLAGGTYNEQFF.

V is TRBV24-1 and J is TRBJ2-3; a possible D gene is TRBD1 (5 bases). The CDR3 is 19 amino acids. V lost 1 base to trimming and J lost 1 base, with 20 bases between them. Germline CDR1 is KGHDR and CDR2 is SFDVKD. CDR3: CATSDLSPSTAPGTDTQYF. The CDR3 DNA reads TGTGCCACCAGTGATTTATCCCCATCGACAGCCCCGGGCACAGATACGCAGTATTTT.

The sample holds many counts of this clonotype. The chain uses TRBV5-1 and TRBJ2-3; TRBD2 matches 9 bases. Trimming cost V 0 bases and J 5 bases; bases outside gene matches: 4. The CDR3 has 15 amino acids. CDR1 SGHRS and CDR2 YFSETQ come from the germline V gene. CDR3 bases: TGCGCCAGCAGCTTGGATGGGACTAGCCAAGATACGCAGTATTTT. Translation: CASSLDGTSQDTQYF.

The table lists this clonotype with many counts. The rearrangement uses TRBV29-1 and TRBJ2-3; 8 bases align to TRBD2. The germline gives CDR1 SQVTM, CDR2 ANQGSEA. The junction had 6 bases not matched to a gene; V was cut back by 4 bases and J by 0 bases. This CDR3 has 15 amino acids. CDR3 bases: TGCAGCGTTGGTAGGGCGGGAGGTAGCACAGATACGCAGTATTTT. It codes for CSVGRAGGSTDTQYF.

The chain links TRBV11-2 to TRBJ2-7; possibly TRBD1 for D (5 bases). The CDR3 runs to 14 residues. CDR1 is SGHAT and CDR2 is FQNNGV in the germline V gene. The V end was cut by 5 bases, the J end by 4 bases, with 15 bases between. CDR3 loop: CASSPLSQGYEQYF. The CDR3 DNA reads as TGTGCCAGCAGCCCCCTTAGCCAGGGTTACGAGCAGTACTTC. The whole variable domain, filled in from reference TRBV11-2 and TRBJ2-7, reads EAGVAQSPRYKIIEKRQSVAFWCNPISGHATLYWYQQILGQGPKLLIQFQNNGVVDDSQLPKDRFSAERLKGVDSTLKIQPAKLEDSAVYLCASSPLSQGYEQYFGPGTRLTVT.

This clonotype was found many times. V usage is TRBV18 and J usage is TRBJ2-7; possible D gene TRBD2, 6 bases. Trimming cost V 6 bases and J 2 bases, with 20 bases left between them. Germline-derived CDR1 and CDR2 are KGHSH and LQKENI. The CDR3 runs to 16 residues. The CDR3 sequence is CASSPGNRDFPYEQYF. CDR3 DNA: TGTGCCAGCTCGCCTGGAAACCGGGACTTCCCCTACGAGCAGTACTTC.

The chain is built from TRBV6-2 or TRBV6-3 and TRBJ1-5, with 8 bases that match TRBD1. Germline CDR1 MNHEY, CDR2 SVGEGT. This CDR3 comprises 14 residues. J lost 7 bases, V lost 4 bases, and 6 bases had no gene match. DNA for the CDR3: TGTGCCAGCAGTTCACAGGGGGGTATACAGCCCCAGCATTTT. Translating gives CASSSQGGIQPQHF.

Only a few counts were recorded for this clonotype. This sequence joins TRBV6-5 and TRBJ1-4; D is ambiguous. This CDR3 has 17 amino acids. Germline CDR1 is MNHEY and CDR2 is SVGAGI. V lost 2 bases to trimming and J lost 0 bases, with 13 bases between them. CDR3 amino acids: CASSYPRLRPTNEKLFF. The CDR3, as DNA: TGTGCCAGCAGTTACCCCCGTCTCCGGCCAACTAATGAAAAACTGTTTTTT.

Many counts were recorded for this clonotype. The chain recombines TRBV7-6 with TRBJ2-7; D not resolved. V was trimmed by 1 base and J by 7 bases, leaving 14 bases between them. Germline assignment: CDR1 SGHVS and CDR2 FNYEAQ. This CDR3 comprises 14 residues. As DNA, the CDR3 is TGTGCCAGCAGCTTAGGTTGGGGTAATGGGGAGCAGTACTTC. It is translated as CASSLGWGNGEQYF.

This clonotype was recorded a few times. In DNA, the CDR3 is TGTGCCAGCAGCTTAGCGTACTATGGCTACACCTTC. It specifies CASSLAYYGYTF. The V gene is TRBV7-2, the J gene TRBJ1-2, with D uncertain. From germline, CDR1 is SGHTA and CDR2 FQGNSA. The V gene lost 0 bases and the J gene lost 3 bases, with 2 bases spanning the gap. CDR3 length equals 12 residues.

The rearrangement joins TRBV20-1 to TRBJ2-7; the D is unclear. Per germline, CDR1 DFQATT and CDR2 SNEGSKA (reference sequence). The CDR3 runs 14 residues. Between the trimmed V and J ends, which lost 5 bases and 1 base, there was a span of 15 bases. The CDR3 sequence: CSAVGETTSYEQYF. The CDR3 coding sequence is TGCAGTGCTGTTGGCGAAACAACTTCCTACGAGCAGTACTTC.

This clonotype was counted at least ten times. This chain links TRBV3-1 with TRBJ2-7; D is undetermined. Trimming took off 1 base at V and 0 bases at J, with 7 bases between the two ends. The CDR3 loop spans 14 amino acids. From germline, CDR1 is LGHDT and CDR2 YNNKEL (reference sequence). CDR3 region: CASSQAVNSYEQYF. The CDR3 DNA reads as TGTGCCAGCAGCCAAGCGGTCAACTCCTACGAGCAGTACTTC.

This clonotype occurred a few times. The chain uses TRBV7-9 and TRBJ2-7; D gene uncertain. CDR1 is SEHNR, CDR2 FQNEAQ, per germline (reference sequence). This CDR3 is built from 13 residues. Trimming removed 1 base at V and 3 bases at J, with 7 bases between. The CDR3 loop reads CASSLGVVYEQYF. The CDR3 DNA reads TGTGCCAGCAGCTTAGGGGTCGTCTACGAGCAGTACTTC.

The rearrangement uses TRBV10-1 and TRBJ1-1, with D unresolved. The CDR3 contains 14 residues. Trimming cost V 2 bases and J 1 base, with 8 bases left between them. Germline V lookup: CDR1 WNHNN, CDR2 SYGVQD (reference sequence). The DNA of the CDR3 is TGCGCCAGCAGTGAGGCAGGCCGGAACACTGAAGCTTTCTTT. Encoded protein: CASSEAGRNTEAFF.

This clonotype has a count of ten or more. The rearrangement joins TRBV20-1 to TRBJ1-6; D is uncertain. V lost 0 bases and J lost 9, with 12 bases in between. The length of the CDR3 is 14 residues. CDR1 and CDR2 from the germline V gene are DFQATT and SNEGSKA (reference sequence). The chain's CDR3 is CSARDQYGGSPLHF. CDR3 coding DNA: TGCAGTGCTAGAGATCAGTACGGTGGTTCACCCCTCCACTTT.

The chain combines TRBV6-2 or TRBV6-3 with TRBJ1-1; no reliable D call. The length of the CDR3 is 16 residues. Germline assignment: CDR1 MNHEY and CDR2 SVGEGT. The V end was cut by 2 bases, the J end by 1 base, with 14 bases between. CDR3 amino acids: CASSYRSRNKNTEAFF. CDR3 nucleotides: TGTGCCAGCAGTTACCGAAGTCGAAACAAGAACACTGAAGCTTTCTTT.

This clonotype was detected ten times or more. The chain combines TRBV7-6 with TRBJ2-7; TRBD1 aligns across 8 bases. The CDR3 is 14 amino acids. Germline values: CDR1 SGHVS, CDR2 FNYEAQ. The junction had 5 bases not matched to a gene; V was cut back by 5 bases and J by 2 bases. In DNA, the CDR3 is TGTGCCAGCAGCCTACAGGGGGACCCCTACGAGCAGTACTTC. It is translated as CASSLQGDPYEQYF.

This clonotype was seen a few times. This chain joins TRBV6-4 and TRBJ2-3; D might be TRBD1 (6 bases). Germline CDR1 is MRHNA and CDR2 is SNTAGT. The CDR3 runs 16 residues. V was pared by 2 bases and J by 4 bases, with 16 bases between. The CDR3 sequence: CASSDLAGEGADTQYF. CDR3 in DNA: TGTGCCAGCAGTGACCTTGCGGGTGAGGGGGCAGATACGCAGTATTTT.

This clonotype was detected a few times. The J gene is TRBJ1-2, the V gene TRBV5-1, with 9 bases that match TRBD1. Trimming at V came to 0 bases and at J to 0 bases, leaving 0 bases not matched to a gene. The CDR3 totals 15 residues. Per germline, CDR1 SGHRS and CDR2 YFSETQ. CDR3 region: CASSLGQGANYGYTF. The CDR3 coding sequence is TGCGCCAGCAGCTTGGGACAGGGGGCTAACTATGGCTACACCTTC.

This clonotype came up a few times. This sequence joins TRBV10-1 and TRBJ2-1; no clear D gene. CDR3 size: 16 residues. The ends were cut back, 5 bases at V and 1 base at J, with 15 bases in the middle. The germline V gene encodes CDR1 WNHNN and CDR2 SYGVQD (reference sequence). CDR3: CASSPTSGFSYNEQFF. The CDR3, as DNA: TGCGCCAGCAGTCCAACCTCAGGCTTTTCCTACAATGAGCAGTTCTTC.

V is TRBV6-6 and J is TRBJ2-7, with a weak D call TRBD1 (6 bases). V lost 6 bases, J lost 3 bases, and 15 bases lay in between. This CDR3 spans 14 amino acids. The germline V gene has CDR1 MNHNY and CDR2 SVGAGI (reference sequence). CDR3 bases: TGTGCCAGCAGACCGGGTCAGGGGATCTACGAGCAGTACTTC. Its translation: CASRPGQGIYEQYF.